This TCR beta chain was documented in a study of cytomegalovirus exposure and HLA in healthy donors. Germline values: CDR1 SGHVS, CDR2 FQNEAQ. The CDR3 contains 14 residues. V was shortened by 4 bases and J by 9 bases, with 19 bases between the two germline ends. PCR used 60 Vbeta primers and 13 Jbeta primers. Libraries were prepared by immunoSEQ multiplex PCR; TCRdb keeps only in-frame clonotypes and omits some of them. The sample has some 200,000 clones; roughly 80% are singletons. The material sequenced was PBMCs. The receptor was derived from a man aged 50 or older in good health and CMV-seronegative. J is TRBJ2-7 and V is TRBV7-8; D is possibly TRBD1 (6 bases). The CDR3 DNA sequence: TGTGCCAGCAGCTCCCCGGGACAACAGCCCTCGCAGTACTTC. Amino acid sequence: CASSSPGQQPSQYF.